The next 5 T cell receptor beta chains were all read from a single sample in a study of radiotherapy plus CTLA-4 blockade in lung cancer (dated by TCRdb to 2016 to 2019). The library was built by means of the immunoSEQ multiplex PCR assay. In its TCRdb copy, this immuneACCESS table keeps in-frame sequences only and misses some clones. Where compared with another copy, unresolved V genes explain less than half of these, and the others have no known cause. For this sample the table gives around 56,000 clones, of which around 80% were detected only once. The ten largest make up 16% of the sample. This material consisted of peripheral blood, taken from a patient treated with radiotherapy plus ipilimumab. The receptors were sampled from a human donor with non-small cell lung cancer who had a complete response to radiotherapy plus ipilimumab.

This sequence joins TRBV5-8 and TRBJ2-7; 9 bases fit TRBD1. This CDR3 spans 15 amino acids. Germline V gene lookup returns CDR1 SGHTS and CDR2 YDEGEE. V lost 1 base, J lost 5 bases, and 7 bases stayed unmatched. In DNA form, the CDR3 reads TGTGCCAGCAGCTTGAGCCGACAGGGGGAACACGAGCAGTACTTC. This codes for CASSLSRQGEHEQYF.

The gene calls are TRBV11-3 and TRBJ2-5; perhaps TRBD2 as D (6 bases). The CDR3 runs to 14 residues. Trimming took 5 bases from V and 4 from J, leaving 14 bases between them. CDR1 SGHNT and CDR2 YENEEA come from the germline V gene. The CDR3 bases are TGTGCCAGCAGCATGCGACTAGTCGGAGAGACCCAGTACTTC. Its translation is CASSMRLVGETQYF. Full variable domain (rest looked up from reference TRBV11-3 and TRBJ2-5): EAGVVQSPRYKIIEKKQPVAFWCNPISGHNTLYWYLQNLGQGPELLIRYENEEAVDDSQLPKDRFSAERLKGVDSTLKIQPAELGDSAVYLCASSMRLVGETQYFGPGTRLLVL.

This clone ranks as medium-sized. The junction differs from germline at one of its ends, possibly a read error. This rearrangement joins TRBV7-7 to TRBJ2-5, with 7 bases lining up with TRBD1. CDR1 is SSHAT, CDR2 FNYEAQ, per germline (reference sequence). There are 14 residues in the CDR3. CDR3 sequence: CASSLLEGAETQYF. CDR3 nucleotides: TGTGCTAGCAGCTTACTTGAGGGGGCAGAGACCCAGTACTTC.

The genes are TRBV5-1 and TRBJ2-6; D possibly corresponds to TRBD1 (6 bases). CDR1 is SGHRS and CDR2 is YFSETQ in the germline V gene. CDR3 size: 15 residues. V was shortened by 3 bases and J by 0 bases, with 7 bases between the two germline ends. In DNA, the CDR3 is TGCGCCAGCAGCTCCAGGGGCTCTGGGGCCAACGTCCTGACTTTC. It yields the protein CASSSRGSGANVLTF. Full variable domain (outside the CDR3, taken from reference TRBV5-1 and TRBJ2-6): KAGVTQTPRYLIKTRGQQVTLSCSPISGHRSVSWYQQTPGQGLQFLFEYFSETQRNKGNFPGRFSGRQFSNSRSEMNVSTLELGDSALYLCASSSRGSGANVLTFGAGSRLTVL.

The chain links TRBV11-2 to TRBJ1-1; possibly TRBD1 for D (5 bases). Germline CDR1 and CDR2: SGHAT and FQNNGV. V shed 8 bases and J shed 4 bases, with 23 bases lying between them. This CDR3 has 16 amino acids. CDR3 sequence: CASDFYGGERGTEAFF. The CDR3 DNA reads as TGTGCCAGCGACTTCTATGGGGGGGAAAGAGGCACTGAAGCTTTCTTT.